These 14 T cell receptor beta chains share one sample of origin, sequenced in a study of control samples from healthy donors and cancer patients. Method: immunoSEQ multiplex PCR; TCRdb's copy keeps in-frame clones and lacks some. The table records about 130,000 clones, roughly 87% of them present only once. The sample was blood. The receptors come from a man aged 18 to 30 in good health.

This chain joins TRBV6-5 and TRBJ1-1; D gene uncertain. Trimming cost V 3 bases and J 0 bases, with 8 bases left between them. Germline V CDR1 and CDR2: MNHEY, SVGAGI. This CDR3 region has 14 residues. The CDR3 reads CASSYDGLNTEAFF. In DNA, the CDR3 is TGTGCCAGCAGTTATGACGGATTGAACACTGAAGCTTTCTTT.

The chain has TRBV5-1 and TRBJ2-7; D is possibly TRBD2 (5 bases). The CDR3 is 16 amino acids. The V end lost 4 bases, the J end lost 5 bases, and 22 bases lay between the germline ends. Germline CDR1 and CDR2: SGHRS and YFSETQ. The CDR3 here is CASSHRTDWVFDEQYF. CDR3 in DNA: TGCGCCAGCAGCCATAGGACGGACTGGGTGTTCGACGAGCAGTACTTC.

This chain links TRBV7-3 with TRBJ2-1; D may be TRBD1 (6 bases). Germline V lookup: CDR1 SGHTA, CDR2 FQGTGA. V lost 5 bases and J 7 bases, leaving 18 bases between the germline ends. CDR3 length: 15 residues. In DNA, the CDR3 is TGTGCCAGCAGCCCCTTAACAGGGTGGGGGAATGAGCAGTTCTTC. Translating gives CASSPLTGWGNEQFF.

This rearrangement joins TRBV6-4 to TRBJ2-1, with 11 bases that match TRBD1. Germline CDR1 and CDR2: MRHNA and SNTAGT. Trimming at V came to 3 bases and at J to 6 bases, leaving 1 base not matched to a gene. The length of the CDR3 is 14 residues. The CDR3 is CASSEGQGANEQFF. CDR3 in DNA: TGTGCCAGCAGTGAAGGACAGGGGGCCAATGAGCAGTTCTTC.

The V and J genes are TRBV6-6 and TRBJ2-7; D perhaps matches TRBD2 (6 bases). The CDR3 totals 18 residues. Germline CDR1 is MNHNY and CDR2 is SVGAGI (reference sequence). The V end lost 5 bases, the J end lost 3 bases, and 26 bases lay between the germline ends. CDR3 in amino acids: CASSPMPPTAGIIYEQYF. Here the CDR3 DNA reads TGTGCCAGCAGTCCCATGCCCCCGACGGCGGGAATTATCTACGAGCAGTACTTC.

V usage is TRBV11-2 and J usage is TRBJ1-1; a possible D gene is TRBD1 (5 bases). CDR1 and CDR2 from the germline V gene are SGHAT and FQNNGV. V shed 4 bases and J shed 5 bases, with 14 bases lying between them. This CDR3 has 14 amino acids. The DNA for the CDR3 is TGTGCCAGCAGCTACGGGACTAGCGTTACTGAAGCTTTCTTT. It translates to CASSYGTSVTEAFF.

This clone was detected a few times. This chain links TRBV9 with TRBJ2-1; D unresolved. V dropped 2 bases and J dropped 6 bases, with 9 bases sitting between them. The CDR3 runs to 13 residues. Germline V gene data show CDR1 as SGDLS and CDR2 as YYNGEE. The chain's CDR3 is CASSVVIGNEQFF. The CDR3 DNA sequence: TGTGCCAGCAGCGTTGTTATAGGCAATGAGCAGTTCTTC.

The chain is built from TRBV19 and TRBJ2-5, with 7 positions matching TRBD1. The V and J ends lost 4 bases and 5 bases, in that order; junction bases with no gene match: 10. The germline V gene encodes CDR1 LNHDA and CDR2 SQIVND (reference sequence). This CDR3 is 15 amino acids long. CDR3: CASSTMDRSRETQYF. CDR3 nucleotides: TGTGCCAGTAGTACCATGGACAGGTCAAGGGAGACCCAGTACTTC. Full variable domain (missing parts from reference TRBV19 and TRBJ2-5): DGGITQSPKYLFRKEGQNVTLSCEQNLNHDAMYWYRQDPGQGLRLIYYSQIVNDFQKGDIAEGYSVSREKKESFPLTVTSAQKNPTAFYLCASSTMDRSRETQYFGPGTRLLVL.

This clone was observed a few times. The chain couples TRBV6-5 to TRBJ1-5; D remains ambiguous. The CDR3 totals 13 residues. The V gene lost 4 bases and the J gene lost 2 bases, with 6 bases spanning the gap. CDR1 is MNHEY and CDR2 is SVGAGI in the germline V gene. The CDR3 here is CASSFAGNQPQHF. The CDR3 DNA sequence: TGTGCCAGCAGTTTTGCCGGCAATCAGCCCCAGCATTTT.

The chain uses TRBV11-1 and TRBJ2-3; D may correspond to TRBD1 or TRBD2 (6 bases each). The CDR3 spans 16 residues. V was cut by 5 bases and J by 3 bases, with 18 bases left in between. CDR1 is SGHAT, CDR2 FQDESV, per germline (reference sequence). CDR3 protein: CASSLNAGQVTDTQYF. CDR3 bases: TGTGCCAGCAGCCTTAATGCGGGACAAGTAACAGATACGCAGTATTTT.

The rearrangement uses TRBV15 and TRBJ2-7; weak D call: TRBD2 (6 bases). V was pared by 0 bases and J by 0 bases, with 18 bases between. The CDR3 consists of 18 residues. Germline-derived CDR1 and CDR2 are LNHNV and YYDKDF (reference sequence). CDR3: CATSRDLSRGGSSYEQYF. CDR3 DNA: TGTGCCACCAGCAGAGATCTTAGTCGCGGAGGGAGCTCCTACGAGCAGTACTTC.

V gene TRBV7-9 combines with J gene TRBJ2-4; no clear D. With 5 bases removed from V and 7 bases from J, the gap between germline ends came to 12 bases. The germline V gene has CDR1 SEHNR and CDR2 FQNEAQ (reference sequence). The CDR3 runs 13 residues. The CDR3 DNA is TGTGCCAGCAGCCCCTCAGGACCGAACATTCAGTACTTC. Translation: CASSPSGPNIQYF.

This chain joins TRBV7-3 and TRBJ2-7, with a weak D call TRBD1 (6 bases). Trimming removed 5 bases from V and 1 base from J, with 12 bases in between. Germline lookup yields CDR1 SGHTA and CDR2 FQGTGA. CDR3 size: 14 residues. This CDR3 reads CASSANRESYEQYF. The CDR3, as DNA: TGTGCCAGCAGCGCGAACAGGGAGTCCTACGAGCAGTACTTC.

A single count supports this clone. The rearrangement uses TRBV5-8 and TRBJ1-2; D remains unclear. The CDR3 extends over 12 amino acids. Germline loops: CDR1 SGHTS, CDR2 YDEGEE. Trimming pared 0 bases from V and 8 bases from J, leaving 8 bases between. In nucleotides, the CDR3 is TGTGCCAGCAGCTTGGCCATGCGGGGCTACACCTTC. Translating it yields CASSLAMRGYTF.